This T cell receptor (beta chain) was sequenced in a study of cytomegalovirus exposure and HLA in healthy donors. PCR employed 60 Vbeta and 13 Jbeta primers. This table comes from immunoSEQ multiplex PCR, and its TCRdb copy is limited to in-frame clones, with some not included. The data hold 150,000 or so clones, with more than 70% observed a single time. This CDR3 has 16 amino acids. Germline CDR1 reads SGHDT; CDR2 reads YYEEEE. V lost 1 base and J lost 3; bases outside the gene matches: 5. The chain recombines TRBV5-6 with TRBJ2-3, with TRBD2 matching 10 bases. The origin of this receptor is a male donor in good health and CMV-seronegative. The material sequenced was PBMCs. CDR3 protein: CASSLKTSGKTDTQYF. CDR3 nucleotide sequence: TGTGCCAGCAGCTTGAAAACTAGCGGGAAGACAGATACGCAGTATTTT.